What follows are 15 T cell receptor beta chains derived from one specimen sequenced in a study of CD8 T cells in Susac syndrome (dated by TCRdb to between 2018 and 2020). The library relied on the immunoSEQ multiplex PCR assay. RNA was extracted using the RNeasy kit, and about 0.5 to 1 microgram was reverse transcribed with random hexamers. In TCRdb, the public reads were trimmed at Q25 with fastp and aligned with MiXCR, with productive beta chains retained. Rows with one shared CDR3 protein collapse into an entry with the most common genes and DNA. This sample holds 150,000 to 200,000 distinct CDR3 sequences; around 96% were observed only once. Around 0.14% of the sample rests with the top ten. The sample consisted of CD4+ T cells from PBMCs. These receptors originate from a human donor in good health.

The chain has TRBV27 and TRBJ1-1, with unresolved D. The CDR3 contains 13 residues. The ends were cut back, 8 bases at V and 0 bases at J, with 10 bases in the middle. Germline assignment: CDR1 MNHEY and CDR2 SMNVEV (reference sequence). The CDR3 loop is CASASNLNTEAFF. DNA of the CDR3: TGTGCCAGCGCCAGTAACCTGAACACTGAAGCTTTCTTT.

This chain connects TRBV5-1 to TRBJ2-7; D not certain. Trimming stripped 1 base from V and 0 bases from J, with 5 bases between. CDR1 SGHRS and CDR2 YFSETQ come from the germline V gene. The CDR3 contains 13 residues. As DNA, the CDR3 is TGCGCCAGCAGCTTGACCTTCTCCTACGAGCAGTACTTC. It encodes CASSLTFSYEQYF.

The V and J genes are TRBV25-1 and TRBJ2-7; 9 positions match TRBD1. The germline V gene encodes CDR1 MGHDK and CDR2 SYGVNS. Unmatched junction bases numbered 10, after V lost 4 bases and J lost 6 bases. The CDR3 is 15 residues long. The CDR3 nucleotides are TGTGCCAGCAGTGCAAAGGGACAGGGAAGGAGCGAGCAGTACTTC. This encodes CASSAKGQGRSEQYF.

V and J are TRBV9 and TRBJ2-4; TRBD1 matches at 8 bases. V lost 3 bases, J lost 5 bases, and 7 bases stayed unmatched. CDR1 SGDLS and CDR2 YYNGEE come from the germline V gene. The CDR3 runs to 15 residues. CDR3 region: CASSDEGQDQNIQYF. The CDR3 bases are TGTGCCAGCAGCGATGAGGGACAGGACCAAAACATTCAGTACTTC.

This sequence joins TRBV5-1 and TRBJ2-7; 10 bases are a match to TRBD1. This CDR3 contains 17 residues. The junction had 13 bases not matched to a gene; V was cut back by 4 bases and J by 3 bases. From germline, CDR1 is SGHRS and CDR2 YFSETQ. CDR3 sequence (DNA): TGCGCCAGCAGCCGAACCGGGACAGGGGCGGATAGCTACGAGCAGTACTTC. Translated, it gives CASSRTGTGADSYEQYF.

The CDR3 bases are TGTTCTCGACGGGACAGGGTGCGCACAGATACGCAGTATTTT. Protein: CSRRDRVRTDTQYF. V usage is TRBV30 and J usage is TRBJ2-3; 9 bases agree with TRBD1. The CDR3 extends over 14 amino acids. CDR1 is GTSNPN, CDR2 SVGIG, per germline (reference sequence).

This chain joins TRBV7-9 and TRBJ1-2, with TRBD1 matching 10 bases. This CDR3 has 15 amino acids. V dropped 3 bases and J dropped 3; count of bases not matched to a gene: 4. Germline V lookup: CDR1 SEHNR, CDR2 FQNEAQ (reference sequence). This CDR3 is CASSFGQGDHYGYTF. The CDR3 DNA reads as TGTGCCAGCAGCTTCGGACAGGGGGATCACTATGGCTACACCTTC.

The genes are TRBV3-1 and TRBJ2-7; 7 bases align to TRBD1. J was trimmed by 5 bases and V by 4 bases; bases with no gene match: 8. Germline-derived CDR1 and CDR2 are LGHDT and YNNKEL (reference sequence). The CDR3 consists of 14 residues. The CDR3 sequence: CASSRRQGRDEQYF. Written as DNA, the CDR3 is TGTGCCAGCAGCCGACGACAGGGAAGGGACGAGCAGTACTTC.

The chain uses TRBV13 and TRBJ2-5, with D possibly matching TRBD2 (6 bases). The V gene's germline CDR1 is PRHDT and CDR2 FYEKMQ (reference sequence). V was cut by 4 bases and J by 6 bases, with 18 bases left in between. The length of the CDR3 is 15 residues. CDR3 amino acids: CASSSRGGATQTQYF. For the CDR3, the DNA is TGTGCCAGCAGCTCAAGGGGCGGGGCAACGCAGACCCAGTACTTC. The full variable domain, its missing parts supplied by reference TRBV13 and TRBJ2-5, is AAGVIQSPRHLIKEKRETATLKCYPIPRHDTVYWYQQGPGQDPQFLISFYEKMQSDKGSIPDRFSAQQFSDYHSELNMSSLELGDSALYFCASSSRGGATQTQYFGPGTRLLVL.

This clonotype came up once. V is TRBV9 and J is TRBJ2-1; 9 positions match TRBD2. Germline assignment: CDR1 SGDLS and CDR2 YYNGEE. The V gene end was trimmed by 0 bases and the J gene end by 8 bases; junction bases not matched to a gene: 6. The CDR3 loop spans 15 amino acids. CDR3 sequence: CASSVGGGASYEQFF. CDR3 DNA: TGTGCCAGCAGCGTAGGCGGGGGGGCTAGCTATGAGCAGTTCTTC.

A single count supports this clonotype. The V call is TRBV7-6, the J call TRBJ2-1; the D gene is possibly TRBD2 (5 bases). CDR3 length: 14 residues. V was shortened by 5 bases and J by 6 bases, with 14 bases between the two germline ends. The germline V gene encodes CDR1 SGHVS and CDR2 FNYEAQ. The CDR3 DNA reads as TGTGCCAGCAGCGGTCTCCCTACTAGCAATGAGCAGTTCTTC. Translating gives CASSGLPTSNEQFF.

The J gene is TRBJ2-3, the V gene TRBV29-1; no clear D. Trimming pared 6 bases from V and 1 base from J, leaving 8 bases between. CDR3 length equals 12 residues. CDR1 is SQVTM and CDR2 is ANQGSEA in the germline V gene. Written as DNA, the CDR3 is TGCAGCGTCTCAGACGGCACAGATACGCAGTATTTT. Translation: CSVSDGTDTQYF.

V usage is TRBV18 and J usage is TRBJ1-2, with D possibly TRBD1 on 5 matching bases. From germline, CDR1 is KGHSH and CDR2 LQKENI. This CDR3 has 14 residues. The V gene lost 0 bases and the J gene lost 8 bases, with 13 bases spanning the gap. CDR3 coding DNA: TGTGCCAGCTCACCACCTACTCAGGGCCAGGGCTACACCTTC. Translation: CASSPPTQGQGYTF.

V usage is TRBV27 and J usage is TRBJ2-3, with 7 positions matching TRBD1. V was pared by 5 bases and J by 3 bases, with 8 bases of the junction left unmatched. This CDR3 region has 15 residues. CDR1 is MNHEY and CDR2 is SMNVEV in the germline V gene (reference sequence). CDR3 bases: TGTGCCAGCAGTCCGACAGGGTTCGGTACAGATACGCAGTATTTT. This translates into CASSPTGFGTDTQYF.

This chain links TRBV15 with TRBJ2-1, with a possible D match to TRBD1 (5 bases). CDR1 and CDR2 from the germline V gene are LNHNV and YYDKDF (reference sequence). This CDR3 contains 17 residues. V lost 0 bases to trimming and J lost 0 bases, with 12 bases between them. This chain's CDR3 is CATSRERQQLSYNEQFF. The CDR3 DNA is TGTGCCACCAGCAGAGAGCGACAGCAACTCTCCTACAATGAGCAGTTCTTC.